The entry below describes one T cell receptor beta chain. This sample was taken from a study of blood T cell repertoires in COVID-19. In the study overall: Samples of COVID-19 (acute and convalescent) were obtained from the United States, Italy and Spain. In each case, the material was cDNA or gDNA derived from T cells, B-cell-depleted T cells, or PBMCs.

As originally analysed: Amplification of reference gene primers provided the estimated nucleated cell counts. The repertoire was sequenced with immunoSEQ multiplex PCR; TCRdb's copy has only in-frame clones and lacks some. For V, J and clone size, that table is used; D and trimming come from the DNA. The table includes a few hundred thousand clones, 85% detected once. CDR1 and CDR2 (germline): LGHNT, FRNRAP. The germline V and J ends were trimmed by 6 bases and 5 bases, with 13 bases remaining between them. The CDR3 length is 13 residues. The specimen sequenced was peripheral blood. The chain combines TRBV12-5 with TRBJ1-1; D may be TRBD1 (6 bases). This receptor was obtained from a woman under 30 with acute or convalescent COVID-19. CDR3 sequence (DNA): TGTGCTAGTGGCCCCTCAGGGGATACTGAAGCTTTCTTT. Translating gives CASGPSGDTEAFF.